Reported below is one T cell receptor beta chain. The CDR3 runs to 15 residues. Trimming stripped 5 bases from V and 7 bases from J, with 15 bases between. CDR1 is MNHEY and CDR2 is SVGEGT in the germline V gene. This sample was included in a study of blood T cell repertoires in COVID-19. Study at large: Samples taken during acute and convalescent COVID-19 were collected in the United States, Italy and Spain.

Under the authors' procedure: Using reference gene primer amplification, nucleated cell counts were estimated. Clones were read by immunoSEQ multiplex PCR, and TCRdb kept only the in-frame ones, dropping some. The DNA was the basis for D and trimming; V, J and clone size are from that table. This table holds 90,000 to 150,000 clones, roughly 89% found once. The sequencing input was peripheral blood. This receptor was obtained from a human donor with acute or convalescent COVID-19. The donor label of this sample is uncertain. The chain links TRBV6-2 or TRBV6-3 to TRBJ1-6; TRBD1 is a possible D gene (6 bases). This CDR3 reads CASSPTGGSNSPLHF. The DNA for the CDR3 is TGTGCCAGCAGTCCGACAGGAGGAAGCAATTCACCCCTCCACTTT.